The 4 T cell receptor beta chains below were found in one sample sequenced in a study of cytomegalovirus exposure and HLA in healthy donors. PCR primers comprised 60 Vbeta and 13 Jbeta primers. Produced via immunoSEQ multiplex PCR; TCRdb's table is partial and in-frame only. The sample lists about 160,000 clones, more than 65% occurring once. The specimen sequenced was PBMCs. Source of these receptors: a man aged 50 to 60 in good health and CMV-seropositive.

The chain joins TRBV19 to TRBJ1-2; 7 nucleotides match TRBD1. V lost 3 bases, J lost 4 bases, and 11 bases stayed unmatched. In germline, CDR1 is LNHDA, CDR2 SQIVND (reference sequence). This CDR3 comprises 16 residues. The CDR3 here is CASSIAEGAGSYGYTF. The CDR3 DNA follows: TGTGCCAGTAGTATCGCCGAGGGGGCGGGTAGCTATGGCTACACCTTC. Full variable domain (outside the CDR3, taken from reference TRBV19 and TRBJ1-2): DGGITQSPKYLFRKEGQNVTLSCEQNLNHDAMYWYRQDPGQGLRLIYYSQIVNDFQKGDIAEGYSVSREKKESFPLTVTSAQKNPTAFYLCASSIAEGAGSYGYTFGSGTRLTVV.

The chain recombines TRBV28 with TRBJ2-7, with 7 bases aligning to TRBD2. Trimming at V came to 4 bases and at J to 4 bases, leaving 7 bases not matched to a gene. Germline CDR1 is MDHEN and CDR2 is SYDVKM. The CDR3 has 14 residues. The CDR3 protein is CASSYGGRTYEQYF. CDR3 nucleotide sequence: TGTGCCAGCAGTTACGGGGGGAGAACGTACGAGCAGTACTTC.

The chain employs TRBV30 and TRBJ2-2; a weak D match, TRBD1 (5 bases). The CDR3 sequence is 15 residues long. V lost 1 base and J 0 bases, leaving 9 bases between the germline ends. CDR1 and CDR2 (germline): GTSNPN, SVGIG (reference sequence). The CDR3 coding sequence is TGTGCCTGGAGTGATAGGACAACGAACACCGGGGAGCTGTTTTTT. Amino acid sequence: CAWSDRTTNTGELFF.

This clone was counted once. This chain joins TRBV7-9 and TRBJ1-2; TRBD1 aligns across 7 bases. In germline, CDR1 is SEHNR, CDR2 FQNEAQ (reference sequence). The CDR3 is made up of 14 amino acids. V lost 5 bases, J lost 8 bases, and 11 bases stayed unmatched. The CDR3 spells CASSATGTLGGYTF. CDR3 sequence (DNA): TGTGCCAGCAGCGCGACAGGGACTTTGGGGGGCTACACCTTC.